These T cell receptor beta chains were read from a single sample in a study of cytomegalovirus exposure and HLA in healthy donors. Method: immunoSEQ multiplex PCR; TCRdb's copy keeps in-frame clones and lacks some. This table holds under 150,000 clones, 72% found once. Input material: PBMCs. All receptors derive from a middle-aged man in good health and CMV-seropositive. Both conserved end residues are part of each CDR3. A D gene is named only where the DNA matches it firmly. For some rows the clone size is stated as once, few or many, or as a class when expanded; others skip it.

j_call: TRBJ1-4; clone_size: -; d_call: -; v_call: TRBV6-5; cdr3_aa: CASRNLATNEKLFF; cdr3_nt: TGTGCCAGCAGGAATCTAGCAACTAATGAAAAACTGTTTTTT
j_call: TRBJ1-2; clone_size: -; d_call: -; v_call: TRBV13; cdr3_aa: CASRYGGFNYGYTF; cdr3_nt: TGTGCCAGTCGATACGGAGGGTTTAACTATGGCTACACCTTC
j_call: TRBJ2-7; clone_size: -; d_call: -; v_call: TRBV11-3; cdr3_aa: CASSDQRSSYEQYF; cdr3_nt: TGTGCCAGCAGCGATCAGAGGAGCTCCTACGAGCAGTACTTC
j_call: TRBJ1-1; clone_size: -; d_call: TRBD1; v_call: TRBV10-3; cdr3_aa: CAISWDSRTEAFF; cdr3_nt: TGTGCCATCAGTTGGGACAGTCGGACTGAAGCTTTCTTT
j_call: TRBJ2-3; clone_size: -; d_call: -; v_call: TRBV2; cdr3_aa: CASSEALRDTQYF; cdr3_nt: TGTGCCAGCAGTGAAGCATTGCGAGATACGCAGTATTTT
j_call: TRBJ2-5; clone_size: once; d_call: -; v_call: TRBV27; cdr3_aa: CASSIAGRQETQYF; cdr3_nt: TGTGCCAGCAGTATCGCCGGTCGCCAAGAGACCCAGTACTTC
j_call: TRBJ1-1; clone_size: -; d_call: TRBD1; v_call: TRBV6-5; cdr3_aa: CASSDRVGEAFF; cdr3_nt: TGTGCCAGCAGTGACAGGGTGGGTGAAGCTTTCTTT
j_call: TRBJ2-1; clone_size: -; d_call: TRBD2; v_call: TRBV29-1; cdr3_aa: CSGKIGGGYNEQFF; cdr3_nt: TGCAGCGGGAAGATTGGGGGAGGGTACAATGAGCAGTTCTTC
j_call: TRBJ2-3; clone_size: few; d_call: TRBD2; v_call: TRBV7-2; cdr3_aa: CASSLALAGDSSTQYF; cdr3_nt: TGTGCCAGCAGCTTAGCACTAGCGGGAGATTCTTCTACGCAGTATTTT
j_call: TRBJ2-1; clone_size: few; d_call: TRBD1; v_call: TRBV6-5; cdr3_aa: CASSQDRGGYNEQFF; cdr3_nt: TGTGCCAGCAGTCAGGACAGGGGCGGCTACAATGAGCAGTTCTTC
j_call: TRBJ1-2; clone_size: -; d_call: -; v_call: TRBV27; cdr3_aa: CASRHREGGYTF; cdr3_nt: TGTGCCAGCAGACACAGGGAGGGCGGCTACACCTTC
j_call: TRBJ2-7; clone_size: -; d_call: TRBD2; v_call: TRBV6-5; cdr3_aa: CASSYGGRSYEQYF; cdr3_nt: TGTGCCAGCAGTTACGGCGGGAGATCCTACGAGCAGTACTTC
j_call: TRBJ1-1; clone_size: -; d_call: -; v_call: TRBV18; cdr3_aa: CASSLGQTGVTEAFF; cdr3_nt: TGTGCCAGCTCCCTCGGACAGACCGGGGTCACTGAAGCTTTCTTT
j_call: TRBJ2-2; clone_size: -; d_call: -; v_call: TRBV5-4; cdr3_aa: CASRSATRRNTGELFF; cdr3_nt: TGTGCCAGCAGATCCGCCACTCGTAGGAACACCGGGGAGCTGTTTTTT
j_call: TRBJ1-5; clone_size: -; d_call: -; v_call: TRBV6-4; cdr3_aa: CASSPGSWDNQPQHF; cdr3_nt: TGTGCCAGCAGCCCAGGGTCGTGGGATAATCAGCCCCAGCATTTT
j_call: TRBJ1-1; clone_size: -; d_call: TRBD1; v_call: TRBV7-2; cdr3_aa: CASTVQGATTEAFF; cdr3_nt: TGTGCCAGCACCGTACAGGGGGCGACCACTGAAGCTTTCTTT
j_call: TRBJ1-2; clone_size: -; d_call: -; v_call: TRBV5-1; cdr3_aa: CASSLWAPQGGYTF; cdr3_nt: TGCGCCAGCAGCTTGTGGGCGCCCCAAGGCGGCTACACCTTC
j_call: TRBJ2-5; clone_size: few; d_call: -; v_call: TRBV7-2; cdr3_aa: CASSAGTAIQETQYF; cdr3_nt: TGTGCCAGCAGCGCGGGGACGGCGATTCAAGAGACCCAGTACTTC
j_call: TRBJ1-3; clone_size: -; d_call: -; v_call: TRBV9; cdr3_aa: CASSTPRPGRGNTIYF; cdr3_nt: TGTGCCAGCAGCACCCCGAGGCCCGGCCGGGGAAACACCATATATTTT
j_call: TRBJ1-2; clone_size: -; d_call: TRBD1; v_call: TRBV5-1; cdr3_aa: CASTTGQGVGGYTF; cdr3_nt: TGCGCCAGCACTACGGGACAGGGGGTAGGTGGCTACACCTTC
j_call: TRBJ2-1; clone_size: -; d_call: TRBD2; v_call: TRBV27; cdr3_aa: CASSLPRGLAGYNEQFF; cdr3_nt: TGTGCCAGCAGTTTACCCCGGGGACTAGCGGGTTACAATGAGCAGTTCTTC
j_call: TRBJ1-4; clone_size: -; d_call: TRBD1; v_call: TRBV5-1; cdr3_aa: CASSLGQGFEKLFF; cdr3_nt: TGCGCCAGCAGCTTGGGACAGGGGTTCGAAAAACTGTTTTTT
j_call: TRBJ1-1; clone_size: -; d_call: -; v_call: TRBV4-2; cdr3_aa: CASSQTRTVNTEAFF; cdr3_nt: TGTGCCAGCAGCCAAACCAGGACAGTTAACACTGAAGCTTTCTTT
j_call: TRBJ1-5; clone_size: few; d_call: -; v_call: TRBV15; cdr3_aa: CATSRDQRVRQPQHF; cdr3_nt: TGTGCCACCAGCAGAGATCAGAGGGTCCGTCAGCCCCAGCATTTT
j_call: TRBJ1-3; clone_size: -; d_call: -; v_call: TRBV6-6; cdr3_aa: CASSYSRGSGNTIYF; cdr3_nt: TGTGCCAGCAGTTACTCGCGGGGGTCTGGAAACACCATATATTTT